Listed here are 15 T cell receptor beta chains from one sample, sequenced in a study of blood T cell repertoires in COVID-19. Clones were read by immunoSEQ multiplex PCR, and TCRdb kept only the in-frame ones, dropping some. Here the sample spans roughly 320,000 clones, around 90% being singletons. The sample comprised peripheral blood. Receptor source: a man between 65 and 79 years old with acute or convalescent COVID-19.

This clone was seen only once. The chain recombines TRBV2 with TRBJ2-3, with D possibly being TRBD1 (5 bases). Deletions cut 8 bases from V and 6 bases from J, with 9 bases between. The V gene's germline CDR1 is SNHLY and CDR2 FYNNEI. The CDR3 spans 11 residues. The CDR3 DNA follows: TGTGCCAGCGCAAACAGGGATACGCAGTATTTT. Translated, it gives CASANRDTQYF.

The chain is built from TRBV4-2 and TRBJ1-2; weak D call: TRBD1 (6 bases). Germline values: CDR1 LGHNA, CDR2 YNFKEQ. The V end was cut by 0 bases, the J end by 2 bases, with 16 bases between. CDR3 length: 17 residues. This chain's CDR3 is CASSQDDRTAYNYGYTF. In DNA, the CDR3 is TGTGCCAGCAGCCAAGATGACCGGACAGCTTACAACTATGGCTACACCTTC.

In its sample, this clone was seen once. The J gene is TRBJ1-5, the V gene TRBV19; the D is unclear. The CDR3 loop spans 15 amino acids. Trimming removed 4 bases at V and 0 bases at J, with 10 bases between. Germline-derived CDR1 and CDR2 are LNHDA and SQIVND (reference sequence). CDR3 coding DNA: TGTGCCAGTAGTAGCGGACTGAGTAGCAATCAGCCCCAGCATTTT. Translation gives CASSSGLSSNQPQHF.

This chain uses TRBV5-1 with TRBJ2-3; the match to TRBD2 covers 7 bases. The V gene end was trimmed by 4 bases and the J gene end by 2 bases; junction bases not matched to a gene: 4. The CDR3 has 14 amino acids. The V gene's germline CDR1 is SGHRS and CDR2 YFSETQ. CDR3 protein: CASSVGGTTDTQYF. In DNA form, the CDR3 reads TGCGCCAGCAGCGTCGGGGGGACCACAGATACGCAGTATTTT.

The rearrangement joins TRBV5-5 to TRBJ1-5, with 7 positions matching TRBD1. Trimming at V came to 0 bases and at J to 5 bases, leaving 8 bases not matched to a gene. The CDR3 totals 16 residues. Per germline, CDR1 SGHKS and CDR2 YYEKEE (reference sequence). CDR3 region: CASSLVGGGAHQPQHF. The DNA for the CDR3 is TGTGCCAGCAGCTTGGTCGGAGGGGGCGCGCATCAGCCCCAGCATTTT.

DNA for the CDR3: TGTGCCAGCAGTTCGGGACAGGGGTCAGATACGCAGTATTTT. This translates into CASSSGQGSDTQYF. The rearrangement uses TRBV27 and TRBJ2-3; 10 positions agree with TRBD1. This CDR3 spans 14 amino acids. Trimming at V came to 4 bases and at J to 4 bases, leaving 2 bases not matched to a gene. Germline V gives CDR1 MNHEY, CDR2 SMNVEV (reference sequence).

This chain connects TRBV9 to TRBJ2-1, with 7 bases that match TRBD1. Germline CDR1 reads SGDLS; CDR2 reads YYNGEE. The CDR3 loop spans 15 amino acids. V was pared by 3 bases and J by 1 base, with 4 bases of the junction left unmatched. Written as DNA, the CDR3 is TGTGCCAGCAGCGCCCGGGACAGTTCCTACAATGAGCAGTTCTTC. It translates to CASSARDSSYNEQFF.

The chain joins TRBV5-1 to TRBJ2-5; the D gene is possibly TRBD1 (6 bases). Germline CDR1 reads SGHRS; CDR2 reads YFSETQ. Trimming shortened V by 4 bases and J by 5 bases, and 12 bases separated the two germline ends. The CDR3 spans 13 residues. The CDR3 reads CASSPRTVETQYF. CDR3 nucleotide sequence: TGCGCCAGCAGCCCACGGACAGTCGAGACCCAGTACTTC.

The chain combines TRBV4-3 with TRBJ2-2, with 8 bases fitting TRBD2. Trimming took 0 bases from V and 2 from J; bases not matched to a gene: 2. Germline values: CDR1 LGHNA, CDR2 YSLEER. The CDR3 has 16 residues. The CDR3 sequence: CASSQELAGNTGELFF. DNA of the CDR3: TGCGCCAGCAGCCAAGAGTTAGCGGGAAACACCGGGGAGCTGTTTTTT.

The DNA of the CDR3 is TGTGCCAGCAGTTACCCCGAACCGGGAGCTGAAGCTTTCTTT. It translates to CASSYPEPGAEAFF. This chain links TRBV6-2 or TRBV6-3 with TRBJ1-1, with D unresolved. The V and J ends lost 2 bases and 6 bases respectively, with 13 bases between them. The CDR3 runs 14 residues. Germline loops: CDR1 MNHEY, CDR2 SVGEGT.

The chain links TRBV2 to TRBJ1-5; TRBD1 matches at 8 bases. J lost 8 bases, V lost 5 bases, and 11 bases had no gene match. The CDR3 covers 15 residues. Germline V gives CDR1 SNHLY, CDR2 FYNNEI. The CDR3 region has the DNA TGTGCCAGCAGTTTTTTTCGGACAGGGAAGGAGCCCCAGCATTTT. Amino acid sequence: CASSFFRTGKEPQHF.

The chain recombines TRBV7-2 with TRBJ2-3, with 14 bases aligning to TRBD2. CDR3 length equals 16 residues. CDR1 SGHTA and CDR2 FQGNSA come from the germline V gene. V trimming: 5 bases; J trimming: 3 bases; junction bases outside the gene matches: 4. For the CDR3, the DNA is TGTGCCAGCAGCGCGGGACTAGCGGGAGCTACAGATACGCAGTATTTT. It encodes CASSAGLAGATDTQYF.

The chain uses TRBV28 and TRBJ2-2; a possible D gene is TRBD2 (6 bases). This CDR3 contains 15 residues. Germline CDR1 is MDHEN and CDR2 is SYDVKM. The V gene lost 5 bases and the J gene lost 1 base, with 11 bases spanning the gap. The CDR3 DNA reads TGTGCCAGCAGTGTGGAGGGGAGGAACACCGGGGAGCTGTTTTTT. Translated: CASSVEGRNTGELFF.

The J gene is TRBJ1-5, the V gene TRBV3-1 (or the pseudogene TRBV3-2); TRBD1 agrees at 10 bases. The CDR3 covers 14 residues. The V gene's germline CDR1 is LGHDT and CDR2 YNNKEL (reference sequence). V gave up 3 bases and J gave up 9 bases; unmatched junction bases: 5. The CDR3 is CASSQTGGDGPQHF. CDR3 nucleotide sequence: TGTGCCAGCAGCCAGACAGGGGGCGATGGGCCCCAGCATTTT.

V gene TRBV5-1 combines with J gene TRBJ1-1; maybe TRBD1 (5 bases). The V end lost 0 bases, the J end lost 4 bases, and 16 bases lay between the germline ends. This CDR3 region has 16 residues. The germline V gene encodes CDR1 SGHRS and CDR2 YFSETQ. The CDR3 sequence is CASSLATGTSTTEAFF. As DNA, the CDR3 is TGCGCCAGCAGCTTGGCTACCGGGACTTCCACCACTGAAGCTTTCTTT. Full variable domain (outside the CDR3, taken from reference TRBV5-1 and TRBJ1-1): KAGVTQTPRYLIKTRGQQVTLSCSPISGHRSVSWYQQTPGQGLQFLFEYFSETQRNKGNFPGRFSGRQFSNSRSEMNVSTLELGDSALYLCASSLATGTSTTEAFFGQGTRLTVV.